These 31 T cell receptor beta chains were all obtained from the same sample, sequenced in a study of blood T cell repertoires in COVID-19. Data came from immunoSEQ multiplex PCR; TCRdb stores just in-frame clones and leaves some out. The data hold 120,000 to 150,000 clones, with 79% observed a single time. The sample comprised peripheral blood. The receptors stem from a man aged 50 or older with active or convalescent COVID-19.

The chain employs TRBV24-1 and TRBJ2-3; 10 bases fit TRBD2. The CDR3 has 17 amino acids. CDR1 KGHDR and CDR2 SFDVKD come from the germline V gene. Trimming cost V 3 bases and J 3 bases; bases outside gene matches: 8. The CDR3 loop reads CATSDGGLADFTDTQYF. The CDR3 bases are TGTGCCACCAGTGATGGCGGACTAGCGGACTTTACAGATACGCAGTATTTT.

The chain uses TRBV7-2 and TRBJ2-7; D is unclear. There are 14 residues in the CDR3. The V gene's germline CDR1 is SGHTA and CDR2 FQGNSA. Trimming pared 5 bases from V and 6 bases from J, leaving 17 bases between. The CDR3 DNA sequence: TGTGCCAGCAGCCAGCGAGGCAATTCGGCCGAGCAGTACTTC. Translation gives CASSQRGNSAEQYF.

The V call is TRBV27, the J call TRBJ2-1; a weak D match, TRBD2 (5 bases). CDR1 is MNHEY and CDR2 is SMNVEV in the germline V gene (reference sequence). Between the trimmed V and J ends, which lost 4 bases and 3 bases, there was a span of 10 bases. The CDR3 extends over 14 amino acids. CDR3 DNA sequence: TGTGCCAGCAGTTCAGCGGAGGTCTACAATGAGCAGTTCTTC. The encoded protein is CASSSAEVYNEQFF.

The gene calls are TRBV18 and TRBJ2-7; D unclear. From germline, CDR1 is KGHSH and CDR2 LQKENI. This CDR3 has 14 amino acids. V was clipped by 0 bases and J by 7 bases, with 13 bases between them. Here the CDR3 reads CASSPPSSRQEQYF. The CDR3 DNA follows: TGTGCCAGCTCACCACCGAGTTCCAGGCAGGAGCAGTACTTC.

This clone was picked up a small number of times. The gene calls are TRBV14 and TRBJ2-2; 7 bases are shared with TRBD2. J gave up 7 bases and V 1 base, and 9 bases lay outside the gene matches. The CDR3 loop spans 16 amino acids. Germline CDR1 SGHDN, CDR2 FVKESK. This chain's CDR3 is CASSQVSGARNGELFF. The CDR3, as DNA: TGTGCCAGCAGCCAAGTCAGCGGGGCGCGGAACGGGGAGCTGTTTTTT.

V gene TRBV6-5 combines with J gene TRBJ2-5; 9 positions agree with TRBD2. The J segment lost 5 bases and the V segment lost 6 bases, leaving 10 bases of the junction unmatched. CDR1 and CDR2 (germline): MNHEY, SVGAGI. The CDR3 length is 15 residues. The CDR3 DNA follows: TGTGCCAGCAGCCTTATAGCGGGGGTAGGGGAGACCCAGTACTTC. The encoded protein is CASSLIAGVGETQYF.

DNA for the CDR3: TGTGCCAGCACCAATACCCCGACAGGGTCTAGGGAGCAGTACTTC. It translates to CASTNTPTGSREQYF. The rearrangement joins TRBV27 to TRBJ2-7; TRBD1 matches 7 bases. There are 15 residues in the CDR3. The germline gives CDR1 MNHEY, CDR2 SMNVEV (reference sequence). V was clipped by 7 bases and J by 7 bases; unmatched bases: 16.

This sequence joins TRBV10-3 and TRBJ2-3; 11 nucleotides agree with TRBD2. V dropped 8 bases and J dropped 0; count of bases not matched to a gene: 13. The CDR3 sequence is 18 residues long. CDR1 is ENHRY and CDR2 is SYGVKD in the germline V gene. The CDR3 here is CAIGGLAGGKISTDTQYF. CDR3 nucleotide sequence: TGTGCCATCGGAGGGCTAGCGGGAGGCAAGATTAGCACAGATACGCAGTATTTT.

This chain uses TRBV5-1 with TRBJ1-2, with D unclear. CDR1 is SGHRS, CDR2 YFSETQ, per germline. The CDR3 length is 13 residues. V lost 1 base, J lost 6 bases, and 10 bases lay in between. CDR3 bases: TGCGCCAGCAGCTTGATGGTGGAGGATGGCTACACCTTC. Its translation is CASSLMVEDGYTF. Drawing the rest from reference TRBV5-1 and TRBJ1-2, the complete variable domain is KAGVTQTPRYLIKTRGQQVTLSCSPISGHRSVSWYQQTPGQGLQFLFEYFSETQRNKGNFPGRFSGRQFSNSRSEMNVSTLELGDSALYLCASSLMVEDGYTFGSGTRLTVV.

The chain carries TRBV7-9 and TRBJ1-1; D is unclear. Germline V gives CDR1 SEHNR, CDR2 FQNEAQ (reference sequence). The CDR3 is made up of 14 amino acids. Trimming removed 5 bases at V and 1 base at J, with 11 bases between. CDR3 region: CASSVMRANTEAFF. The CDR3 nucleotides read TGTGCCAGCAGCGTAATGAGGGCGAACACTGAAGCTTTCTTT.

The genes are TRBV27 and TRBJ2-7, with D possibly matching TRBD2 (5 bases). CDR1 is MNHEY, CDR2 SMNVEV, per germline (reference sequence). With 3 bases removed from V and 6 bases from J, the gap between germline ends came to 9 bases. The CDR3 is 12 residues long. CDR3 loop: CASSLNAGEQYF. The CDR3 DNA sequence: TGTGCCAGCAGTTTGAACGCGGGCGAGCAGTACTTC.

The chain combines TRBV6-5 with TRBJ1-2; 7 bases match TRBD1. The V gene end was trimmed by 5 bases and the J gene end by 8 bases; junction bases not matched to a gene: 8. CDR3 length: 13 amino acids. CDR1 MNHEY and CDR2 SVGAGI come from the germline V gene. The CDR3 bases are TGTGCCAGCAGTCTCGACAGGGATGGAGGCTACACCTTC. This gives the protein CASSLDRDGGYTF.

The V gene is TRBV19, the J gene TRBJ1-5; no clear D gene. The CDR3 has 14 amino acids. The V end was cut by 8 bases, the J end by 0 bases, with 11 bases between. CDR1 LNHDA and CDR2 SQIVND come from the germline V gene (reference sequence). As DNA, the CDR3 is TGTGCCAGTGCACAGAGTACTAGCAATCAGCCCCAGCATTTT. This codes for CASAQSTSNQPQHF.

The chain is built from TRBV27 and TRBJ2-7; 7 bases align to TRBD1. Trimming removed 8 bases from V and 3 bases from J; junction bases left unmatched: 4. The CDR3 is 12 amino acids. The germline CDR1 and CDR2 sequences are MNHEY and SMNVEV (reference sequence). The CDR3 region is CASLGDSYEQYF. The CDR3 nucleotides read TGTGCCAGCTTGGGGGACAGCTACGAGCAGTACTTC.

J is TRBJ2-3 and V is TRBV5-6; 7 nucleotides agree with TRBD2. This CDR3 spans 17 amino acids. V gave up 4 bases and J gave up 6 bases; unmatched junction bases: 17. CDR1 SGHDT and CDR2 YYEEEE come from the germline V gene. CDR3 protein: CASSPQGRGSKGDTQYF. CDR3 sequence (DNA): TGTGCCAGCAGCCCGCAAGGTCGCGGGAGTAAAGGGGATACGCAGTATTTT.

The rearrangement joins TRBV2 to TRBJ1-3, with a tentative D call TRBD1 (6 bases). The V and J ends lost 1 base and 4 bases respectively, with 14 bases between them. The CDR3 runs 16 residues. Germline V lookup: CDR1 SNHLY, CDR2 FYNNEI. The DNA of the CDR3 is TGTGCCAGCAGTGAAGAAATACAGGGCCCCGGAAACACCATATATTTT. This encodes CASSEEIQGPGNTIYF.

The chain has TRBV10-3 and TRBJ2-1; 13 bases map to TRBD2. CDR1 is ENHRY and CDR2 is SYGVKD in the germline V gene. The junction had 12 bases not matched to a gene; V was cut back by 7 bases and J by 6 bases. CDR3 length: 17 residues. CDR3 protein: CAITARTTSGRLNEQFF. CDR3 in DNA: TGTGCCATCACAGCCCGTACGACTAGCGGGAGGCTCAATGAGCAGTTCTTC.

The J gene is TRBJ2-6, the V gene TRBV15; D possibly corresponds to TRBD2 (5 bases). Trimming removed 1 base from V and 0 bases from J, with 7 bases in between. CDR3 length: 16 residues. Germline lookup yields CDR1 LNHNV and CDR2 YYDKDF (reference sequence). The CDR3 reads CATSRARGSGANVLTF. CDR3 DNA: TGTGCCACCAGCAGAGCCCGGGGCTCTGGGGCCAACGTCCTGACTTTC.

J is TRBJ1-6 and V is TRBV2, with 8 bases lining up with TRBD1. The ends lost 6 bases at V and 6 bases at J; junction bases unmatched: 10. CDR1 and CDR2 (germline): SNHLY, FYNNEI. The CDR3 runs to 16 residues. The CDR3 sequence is CASRLDRAASNSPLHF. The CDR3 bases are TGTGCCAGCAGGCTGGACAGGGCGGCGAGTAATTCACCCCTCCACTTT.

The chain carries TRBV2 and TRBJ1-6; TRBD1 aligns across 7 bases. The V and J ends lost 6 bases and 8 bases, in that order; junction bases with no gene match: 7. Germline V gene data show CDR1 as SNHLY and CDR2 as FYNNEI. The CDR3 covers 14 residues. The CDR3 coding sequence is TGTGCCAGCAGCTTGACAGGGATAGATTCACCCCTCCACTTT. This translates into CASSLTGIDSPLHF.

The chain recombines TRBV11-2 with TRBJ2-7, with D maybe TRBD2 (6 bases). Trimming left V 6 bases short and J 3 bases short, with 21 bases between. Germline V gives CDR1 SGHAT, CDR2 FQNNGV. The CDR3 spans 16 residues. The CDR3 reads CASRPLREVAFYEQYF. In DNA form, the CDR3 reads TGTGCCAGCAGGCCTCTTAGGGAGGTTGCTTTCTACGAGCAGTACTTC. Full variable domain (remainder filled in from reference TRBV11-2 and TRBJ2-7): EAGVAQSPRYKIIEKRQSVAFWCNPISGHATLYWYQQILGQGPKLLIQFQNNGVVDDSQLPKDRFSAERLKGVDSTLKIQPAKLEDSAVYLCASRPLREVAFYEQYFGPGTRLTVT.

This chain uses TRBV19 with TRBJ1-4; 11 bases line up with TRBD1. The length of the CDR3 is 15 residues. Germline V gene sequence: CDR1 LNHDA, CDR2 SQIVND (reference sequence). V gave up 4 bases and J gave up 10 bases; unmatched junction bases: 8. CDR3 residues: CASSTQDRGQRKLFF. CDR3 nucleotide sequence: TGTGCCAGTAGTACGCAGGACAGGGGGCAAAGAAAACTGTTTTTT.

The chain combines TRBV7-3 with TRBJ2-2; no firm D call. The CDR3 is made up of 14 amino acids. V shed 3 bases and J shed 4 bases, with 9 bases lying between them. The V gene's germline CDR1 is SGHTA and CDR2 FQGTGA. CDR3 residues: CASSFSGPTGELFF. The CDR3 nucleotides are TGTGCCAGCAGCTTTTCTGGGCCCACCGGGGAGCTGTTTTTT.

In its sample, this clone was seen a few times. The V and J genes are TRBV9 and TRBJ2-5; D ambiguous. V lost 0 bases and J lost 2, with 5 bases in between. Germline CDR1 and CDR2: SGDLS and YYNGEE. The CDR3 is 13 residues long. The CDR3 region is CASSVGLQETQYF. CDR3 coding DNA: TGTGCCAGCAGCGTAGGACTTCAAGAGACCCAGTACTTC.

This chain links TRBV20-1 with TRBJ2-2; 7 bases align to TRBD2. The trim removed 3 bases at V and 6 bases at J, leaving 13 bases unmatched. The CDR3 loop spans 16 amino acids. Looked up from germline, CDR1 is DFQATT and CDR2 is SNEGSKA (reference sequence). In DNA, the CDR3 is TGCAGTGCTAGTGAACGGGCGGGAGACGGTCCCGGGGAGCTGTTTTTT. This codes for CSASERAGDGPGELFF.

The CDR3 region is CASSLRQVNQPQHF. CDR3 nucleotides: TGTGCCAGCAGTTTAAGGCAGGTTAATCAGCCCCAGCATTTT. V and J are TRBV27 and TRBJ1-5; D uncertain. The germline CDR1 and CDR2 sequences are MNHEY and SMNVEV (reference sequence). Trimming stripped 2 bases from V and 4 bases from J, with 9 bases between. The CDR3 is 14 residues long.

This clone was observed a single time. The CDR3, as DNA: TGCGCCAGCAGCTTGGCCCAGGACAGGGGGTTAAGAGACACTGAAGCTTTCTTT. Encoded protein: CASSLAQDRGLRDTEAFF. This rearrangement joins TRBV5-1 to TRBJ1-1, with 10 bases that match TRBD1. The J segment lost 3 bases and the V segment lost 0 bases, leaving 11 bases of the junction unmatched. Germline-derived CDR1 and CDR2 are SGHRS and YFSETQ. This CDR3 contains 18 residues.

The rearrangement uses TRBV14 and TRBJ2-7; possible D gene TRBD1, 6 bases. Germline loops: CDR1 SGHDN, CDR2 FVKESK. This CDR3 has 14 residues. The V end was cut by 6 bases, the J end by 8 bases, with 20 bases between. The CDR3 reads CASRHSSLDRKQYF. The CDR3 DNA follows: TGTGCCAGCAGACATAGTTCTTTGGACAGAAAGCAGTACTTC.

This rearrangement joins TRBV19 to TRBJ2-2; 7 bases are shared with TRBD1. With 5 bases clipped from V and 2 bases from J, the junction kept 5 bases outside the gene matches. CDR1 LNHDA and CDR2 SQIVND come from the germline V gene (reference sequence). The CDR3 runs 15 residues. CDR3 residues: CASSGQVINTGELFF. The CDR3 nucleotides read TGTGCCAGTAGTGGACAGGTAATCAACACCGGGGAGCTGTTTTTT.

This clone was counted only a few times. CDR3 sequence (DNA): TGTGCCAGCAGCTCCCAGGGGGCTCGGACTGAAGCTTTCTTT. Translation: CASSSQGARTEAFF. The chain has TRBV7-2 and TRBJ1-1, with 8 bases that match TRBD1. Trimming removed 4 bases from V and 5 bases from J; junction bases left unmatched: 6. CDR3 length: 14 residues. Germline lookup yields CDR1 SGHTA and CDR2 FQGNSA.

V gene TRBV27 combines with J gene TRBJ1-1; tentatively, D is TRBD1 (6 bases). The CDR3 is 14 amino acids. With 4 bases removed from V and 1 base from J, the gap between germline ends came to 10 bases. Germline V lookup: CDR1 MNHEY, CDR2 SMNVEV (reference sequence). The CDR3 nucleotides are TGTGCCAGCAGTTGGGGGGGCGCGAACACTGAAGCTTTCTTT. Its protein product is CASSWGGANTEAFF.